Below, one T cell receptor (beta chain) is given with its context. These data come from a study of OX40 agonist ivuxolimab in advanced cancers. Whole-study context: The study enrolled dose-escalation patients with hepatocellular carcinoma, melanoma, renal cell or head and neck cancer.

The protocol was immunoSEQ multiplex PCR, while the TCRdb copy is restricted to in-frame clones and leaves out a portion. The sample lists approximately 160,000 clones, under 95% seen once, with around 0.31% in the top ten. Material: CD4+ or CD8+ T cells sorted from blood, obtained in a trial of the OX40 agonist ivuxolimab. The sequence was obtained from an adult with an advanced solid tumor such as melanoma, head and neck, liver or kidney cancer.

The chain's CDR3 is CASSQGGSSDTQYF. CDR3 coding DNA: TGTGCCAGCAGCCAGGGAGGCAGTTCAGATACGCAGTATTTT. The chain employs TRBV4-2 and TRBJ2-3; possibly TRBD2 for D (6 bases). Germline loops: CDR1 LGHNA, CDR2 YNFKEQ. The CDR3 sequence is 14 residues long. Deletions cut 3 bases from V and 4 bases from J, with 11 bases between.